A selection of T cell receptor beta chains follows, all from one sample in a study of cytomegalovirus exposure and HLA in healthy donors. TCRdb keeps only in-frame clones here, not all; method: immunoSEQ multiplex PCR. The data show some 150,000 clones, about 86% seen once. Source material: PBMCs. Source of these receptors: a woman aged 25 to 39 in good health and CMV-seronegative. Each CDR3 is given with its conserved first and last residue. D genes are given only for firm matches. Clone size, where shown, is once, few, many, or a class for clones that have expanded.

J gene	V gene	clone size	D gene	CDR3 protein	CDR3 DNA
TRBJ2-1	TRBV18	NA	NA	CASSPPSVKRNEQFF	TGTGCCAGCTCACCACCCAGCGTAAAGAGGAATGAGCAGTTCTTC
TRBJ1-5	TRBV6-5	NA	NA	CASRKQGSSNQPQHF	TGTGCCAGCAGGAAGCAGGGGTCTAGCAATCAGCCCCAGCATTTT
TRBJ1-5	TRBV6-5	once	NA	CASGRDARSQPQHF	TGTGCCAGCGGTCGGGATGCGCGATCTCAGCCCCAGCATTTT
TRBJ1-5	TRBV7-6	NA	NA	CASSLAAGADQPQHF	TGTGCCAGCAGCTTAGCGGCAGGGGCTGATCAGCCCCAGCATTTT
TRBJ1-2	TRBV27	few	TRBD1	CASSWDSNNYGYTF	TGTGCCAGCAGCTGGGACAGCAATAACTATGGCTACACCTTC
TRBJ2-5	TRBV7-9	NA	NA	CASSLDTRLGAQETQYF	TGTGCCAGCAGCTTAGACACTCGTCTGGGGGCCCAAGAGACCCAGTACTTC
TRBJ1-6	TRBV18	few	NA	CASSSNRVGNNSPLHF	TGTGCCAGCTCATCCAACAGGGTTGGGAATAATTCACCCCTCCACTTT
TRBJ1-1	TRBV4-1	NA	NA	CASSQDVVGGGTEAFF	TGCGCCAGCAGCCAAGATGTAGTGGGGGGTGGCACTGAAGCTTTCTTT
TRBJ1-1	TRBV5-4	NA	NA	CASSLERVDTEAFF	TGTGCCAGCAGCTTGGAGCGGGTGGACACTGAAGCTTTCTTT
TRBJ1-1	TRBV5-1	NA	TRBD1	CASSLLGQGPNTEAFF	TGCGCCAGCAGCTTGTTGGGACAGGGGCCGAACACTGAAGCTTTCTTT
TRBJ2-1	TRBV6-4	once	TRBD2	CASSDGVAGDYNEQFF	TGTGCCAGCAGTGACGGGGTAGCGGGGGACTACAATGAGCAGTTCTTC
TRBJ1-6	TRBV15	NA	NA	CATSREVNSPLHF	TGTGCCACCAGCCGTGAGGTTAATTCACCCCTCCACTTT
TRBJ2-1	TRBV18	NA	NA	CASSPRGSRENEQFF	TGTGCCAGCTCACCGCGGGGCAGCCGGGAGAATGAGCAGTTCTTC
TRBJ1-1	TRBV4-2	NA	NA	CASSQFRSTEAFF	TGTGCCAGCAGCCAATTTAGAAGCACTGAAGCTTTCTTT
TRBJ1-1	TRBV2	NA	TRBD1	CASSLTGESGEAFF	TGTGCCAGCAGTCTAACAGGGGAGAGCGGGGAAGCTTTCTTT
TRBJ1-2	TRBV7-6	few	TRBD1	CASSPGGAGYTF	TGTGCCAGCAGCCCAGGGGGCGCGGGCTACACCTTC
TRBJ1-2	TRBV4-1	NA	TRBD1	CASSQVGGGEGYTF	TGCGCCAGCAGCCAAGTAGGGGGCGGGGAAGGCTACACCTTC
TRBJ2-7	TRBV5-1	NA	TRBD1	CASSLDRGPSYEQYF	TGCGCCAGCAGCTTGGACAGGGGCCCTTCCTACGAGCAGTACTTC
TRBJ1-4	TRBV5-1	NA	TRBD1	CASKGQANEKLFF	TGCGCCAGCAAGGGACAGGCCAATGAAAAACTGTTTTTT
TRBJ1-2	TRBV14	NA	TRBD1	CASSRPGQGIRGYTF	TGTGCCAGCAGCCGACCGGGACAGGGGATTCGCGGCTACACCTTC
TRBJ1-4	TRBV4-2	once	NA	CASSQEGGSYEKLFF	TGTGCCAGCAGCCAAGAAGGCGGTAGCTATGAAAAACTGTTTTTT
TRBJ2-7	TRBV25-1	NA	NA	CASSESNRYPYEQYF	TGTGCCAGCAGTGAATCCAACAGGTACCCCTACGAGCAGTACTTC
TRBJ1-1	TRBV29-1	NA	TRBD1	CSVDLRQGGRNTEAFF	TGCAGCGTTGATCTTAGACAGGGAGGTAGGAACACTGAAGCTTTCTTT
TRBJ1-2	TRBV7-8	NA	TRBD1	CASSPRTGFSHGYTF	TGTGCCAGCAGCCCGAGGACAGGGTTCAGTCATGGCTACACCTTC
TRBJ1-4	TRBV5-6	NA	NA	CASSPTGSEKLFF	TGTGCCAGCAGTCCTACAGGGAGTGAAAAACTGTTTTTT
TRBJ1-5	TRBV4-1	NA	NA	CASSQDHSHSNQPQHF	TGCGCCAGCAGCCAAGATCATAGCCATAGCAATCAGCCCCAGCATTTT
TRBJ2-7	TRBV7-8	NA	TRBD2	CASSSGLGPYEQYF	TGTGCCAGCAGCTCGGGACTAGGGCCCTACGAGCAGTACTTC
TRBJ2-1	TRBV11-2	NA	NA	CASSSGHKFYNEQFF	TGTGCCAGCAGCTCCGGACACAAGTTCTACAATGAGCAGTTCTTC
TRBJ2-7	TRBV7-9	NA	NA	CASSLGTAVTYEQYF	TGTGCCAGCAGCTTAGGGACAGCAGTAACCTACGAGCAGTACTTC
TRBJ2-1	TRBV6-6	NA	TRBD2	CASLPAGATGNNEQFF	TGTGCCAGTTTACCCGCGGGAGCAACGGGAAACAATGAGCAGTTCTTC
TRBJ1-1	TRBV9	NA	TRBD1	CASSGRDREAFF	TGTGCCAGCAGCGGGCGGGACAGAGAAGCTTTCTTT
TRBJ2-1	TRBV4-2	NA	TRBD1	CASSQAGQGSNEQFF	TGTGCCAGCAGCCAAGCCGGACAGGGAAGCAATGAGCAGTTCTTC
TRBJ2-7	TRBV11-2	NA	NA	CASSLGGGSYEQYF	TGTGCCAGCAGCTTAGGTGGCGGTTCCTACGAGCAGTACTTC
TRBJ2-1	TRBV5-4	NA	TRBD2	CASSIGLAGGEEQFF	TGTGCCAGCAGCATAGGACTAGCGGGGGGAGAGGAGCAGTTCTTC
TRBJ2-5	TRBV27	NA	TRBD2	CASSVLAGGKETQYF	TGTGCCAGCAGTGTACTAGCGGGGGGGAAAGAGACCCAGTACTTC
TRBJ1-1	TRBV5-1	many	NA	CASSGTEARHTEAFF	TGCGCCAGCAGCGGGACTGAAGCCAGACACACTGAAGCTTTCTTT
TRBJ1-5	TRBV27	NA	TRBD1	CASSNRGGPQHF	TGTGCCAGCAGTAACAGGGGAGGGCCCCAGCATTTT
TRBJ1-2	TRBV4-2	NA	TRBD1	CASSTRDSTYGYTF	TGTGCCAGCAGCACCCGGGACAGTACCTATGGCTACACCTTC
TRBJ2-7	TRBV27	NA	TRBD2	CASSLGRGERYEQYF	TGTGCCAGCAGTTTAGGTCGGGGGGAACGATACGAGCAGTACTTC
TRBJ1-5	TRBV6-6	NA	TRBD1	CAAKIGGGGQPQHF	TGTGCCGCAAAGATAGGAGGGGGCGGTCAGCCCCAGCATTTT
TRBJ2-7	TRBV15	NA	NA	CATSSELGLHSYEQYF	TGTGCCACCAGCAGTGAGCTAGGACTGCACTCCTACGAGCAGTACTTC
TRBJ1-1	TRBV19	NA	NA	CASSISGVEAFF	TGTGCCAGTAGTATAAGTGGAGTTGAAGCTTTCTTT
TRBJ2-3	TRBV4-1	once	NA	CASSQSSMGTDTQYF	TGCGCCAGCAGCCAATCTAGCATGGGCACAGATACGCAGTATTTT
TRBJ1-5	TRBV6-5	NA	TRBD1	CASSLTGENRPQHF	TGTGCCAGCAGTTTGACAGGGGAGAATCGGCCCCAGCATTTT
TRBJ2-1	TRBV4-2	NA	NA	CASSQSGDAGADEQFF	TGTGCCAGCAGCCAATCCGGGGACGCGGGGGCCGATGAGCAGTTCTTC
TRBJ2-7	TRBV5-1	NA	NA	CASSPNTYEQYF	TGCGCCAGCAGCCCCAACACCTACGAGCAGTACTTC
TRBJ2-7	TRBV11-2	NA	NA	CASSPAGLYEQYF	TGTGCCAGCAGCCCTGCGGGCCTTTACGAGCAGTACTTC
TRBJ2-1	TRBV29-1	NA	TRBD2	CSVSLAGAGVEQFF	TGCAGCGTCTCTCTAGCGGGGGCCGGGGTTGAGCAGTTCTTC
TRBJ2-7	TRBV18	NA	NA	CASSPVTSGSSYEQYF	TGTGCCAGCTCACCGGTCACGAGTGGGAGCTCCTACGAGCAGTACTTC
TRBJ2-7	TRBV7-6	NA	NA	CASSIGGEQYF	TGTGCCAGCAGTATAGGGGGCGAGCAGTACTTC
TRBJ2-1	TRBV14	NA	NA	CASSQVSRGGHNEQFF	TGTGCCAGCAGCCAGGTGTCGAGGGGGGGCCACAATGAGCAGTTCTTC
TRBJ2-7	TRBV5-6	once	NA	CASSYPDRTYEQYF	TGTGCCAGCAGCTATCCAGACAGAACCTACGAGCAGTACTTC
TRBJ1-2	TRBV29-1	NA	NA	CNIVHGYTF	TGCAACATTGTCCATGGCTACACCTTC
TRBJ2-1	TRBV27	NA	TRBD1	CASRKGQGTYNEQFF	TGTGCCAGCAGAAAGGGACAGGGAACCTACAATGAGCAGTTCTTC
TRBJ2-5	TRBV7-9	NA	TRBD2	CASSFGLAGVQETQYF	TGTGCCAGCAGCTTCGGACTAGCGGGGGTCCAAGAGACCCAGTACTTC
TRBJ1-1	TRBV7-8	NA	NA	CASSPREGDTEAFF	TGTGCCAGCAGCCCTCGTGAGGGTGACACTGAAGCTTTCTTT
TRBJ2-1	TRBV29-1	NA	NA	CSVGGRLAVSNEQFF	TGCAGCGTGGGGGGAAGGCTAGCAGTCAGTAATGAGCAGTTCTTC
TRBJ1-2	TRBV6-6	NA	NA	CASSYSMPGGVYGYTF	TGTGCCAGCAGTTACTCGATGCCAGGCGGGGTCTATGGCTACACCTTC
TRBJ2-4	TRBV5-4	NA	NA	CASSSQSPAKNIQYF	TGTGCCAGCAGCTCCCAGTCCCCAGCGAAAAACATTCAGTACTTC
TRBJ1-1	TRBV5-4	NA	NA	CASSLAASTATEAFF	TGTGCCAGCAGCTTGGCCGCCTCAACAGCCACTGAAGCTTTCTTT